One and the same sample provided the 7 T cell receptor beta chains below, sequenced in a study of OX40 agonist ivuxolimab in advanced cancers. Generated by immunoSEQ multiplex PCR, the TCRdb table keeps only in-frame clones and is missing some. Of over 45,000 clones detected, about 85% appear once; the ten largest clones hold roughly 9.6%. The sample in question was CD4+ or CD8+ T cells sorted from blood, obtained in a trial of the OX40 agonist ivuxolimab. All receptors come from an adult with an advanced solid tumor such as melanoma, head and neck, liver or kidney cancer.

The genes are TRBV6-1 and TRBJ2-7, with TRBD2 as a possible D gene (7 bases). Germline V gene data show CDR1 as MNHNS and CDR2 as SASEGT. The CDR3 has 15 amino acids. Trimming took 4 bases from V and 7 from J, leaving 20 bases between them. CDR3 nucleotides: TGTGCCAGCAGTGGCCATTGGGGGGGCTCGGAGGAGCAGTACTTC. Protein: CASSGHWGGSEEQYF.

The rearrangement uses TRBV10-2 and TRBJ2-3; 8 bases line up with TRBD1. V shed 6 bases and J 4 bases; nucleotides not matched to a gene: 3. The CDR3 totals 13 residues. The germline gives CDR1 WSHSY, CDR2 SAAADI. The CDR3 sequence is CASRQQGADTQYF. CDR3 nucleotides: TGCGCCAGCAGGCAACAGGGGGCAGATACGCAGTATTTT.

The chain joins TRBV7-8 to TRBJ2-3; D is possibly TRBD2 (6 bases). Germline V gene data show CDR1 as SGHVS and CDR2 as FQNEAQ. The CDR3 is made up of 14 amino acids. V gave up 4 bases and J gave up 2 bases, with 10 bases separating them. Written as DNA, the CDR3 is TGTGCCAGCAGCTCAGGGACTTACACAGATACGCAGTATTTT. It codes for CASSSGTYTDTQYF.

CDR3: CASSLTRSGNTIYF. In DNA, the CDR3 is TGTGCCAGCAGCTTAACTCGCTCTGGAAACACCATATATTTT. The chain has TRBV7-2 and TRBJ1-3; no reliable D call. The CDR3 consists of 14 residues. Trimming took 2 bases from V and 0 from J, leaving 5 bases between them. In germline, CDR1 is SGHTA, CDR2 FQGNSA.

Here the CDR3 reads CASSEAKNSGKNIQYF. In DNA, the CDR3 is TGTGCCAGCAGTGAAGCTAAGAACTCCGGGAAAAACATTCAGTACTTC. The J gene is TRBJ2-4, the V gene TRBV2, with D unclear. Germline V CDR1 and CDR2: SNHLY, FYNNEI. Deletions cut 0 bases from V and 4 bases from J, with 13 bases between. This CDR3 spans 16 amino acids. The full variable domain, in which reference TRBV2 and TRBJ2-4 provide the parts outside the CDR3, is EPEVTQTPSHQVTQMGQEVILRCVPISNHLYFYWYRQILGQKVEFLVSFYNNEISEKSEIFDDQFSVERPDGSNFTLKIRSTKLEDSAMYFCASSEAKNSGKNIQYFGAGTRLSVL.

The chain employs TRBV5-5 and TRBJ2-5, with D unresolved. The CDR3 has 14 amino acids. V shed 8 bases and J shed 2 bases, with 16 bases lying between them. Germline V CDR1 and CDR2: SGHKS, YYEKEE (reference sequence). Here the CDR3 reads CASASGGNQETQYF. In nucleotides, the CDR3 is TGTGCCAGTGCAAGTGGCGGAAATCAAGAGACCCAGTACTTC.

The chain combines TRBV7-9 with TRBJ2-1, with 12 nucleotides matching TRBD2. Trimming took 6 bases from V and 1 from J; bases not matched to a gene: 4. Germline assignment: CDR1 SEHNR and CDR2 FQNEAQ (reference sequence). The CDR3 is made up of 16 amino acids. As DNA, the CDR3 is TGTGCCAGCAGAAACGGACTAGCGGGGTCCTACAATGAGCAGTTCTTC. Its translation: CASRNGLAGSYNEQFF.